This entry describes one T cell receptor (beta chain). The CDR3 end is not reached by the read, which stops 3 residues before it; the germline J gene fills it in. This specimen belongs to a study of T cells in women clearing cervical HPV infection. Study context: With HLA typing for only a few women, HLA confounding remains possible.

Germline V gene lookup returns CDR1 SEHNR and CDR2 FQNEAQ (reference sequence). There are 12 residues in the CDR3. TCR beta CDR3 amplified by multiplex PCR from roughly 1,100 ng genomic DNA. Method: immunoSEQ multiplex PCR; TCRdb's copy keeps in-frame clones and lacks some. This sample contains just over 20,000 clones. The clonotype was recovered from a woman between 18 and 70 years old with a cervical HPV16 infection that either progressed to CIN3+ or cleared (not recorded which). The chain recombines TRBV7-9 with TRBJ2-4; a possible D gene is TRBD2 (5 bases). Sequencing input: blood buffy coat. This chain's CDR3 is CASSRADYGQYF. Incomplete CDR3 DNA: TGTGCCAGCAGCAGGGCAGACTATGGT.